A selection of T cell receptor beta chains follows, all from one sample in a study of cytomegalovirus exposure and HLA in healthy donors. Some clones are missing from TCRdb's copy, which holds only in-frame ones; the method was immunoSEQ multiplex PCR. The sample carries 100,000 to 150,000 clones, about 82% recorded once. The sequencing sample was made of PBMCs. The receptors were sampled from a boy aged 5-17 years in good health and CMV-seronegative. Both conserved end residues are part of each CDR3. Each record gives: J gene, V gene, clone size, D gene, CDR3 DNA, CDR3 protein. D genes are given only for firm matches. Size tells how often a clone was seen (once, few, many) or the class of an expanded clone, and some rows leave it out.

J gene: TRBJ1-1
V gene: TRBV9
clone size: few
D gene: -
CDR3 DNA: TGTGCCAGCAGCCCCCTCCCGGGGGACCTTAACACTGAAGCTTTCTTT
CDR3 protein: CASSPLPGDLNTEAFF

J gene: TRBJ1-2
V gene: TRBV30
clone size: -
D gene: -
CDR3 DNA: TGTGCCTGGAGTGTAGCCCCAGGGGCACCGTTAGGCTACACCTTC
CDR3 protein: CAWSVAPGAPLGYTF

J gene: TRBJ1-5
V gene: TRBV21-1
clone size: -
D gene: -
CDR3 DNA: TGTGCCAGCAGCAAAGGGGAAGAAGGGTCAGGGGCCCTGAAGAGTCAGCCCCAGCATTTT
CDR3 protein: CASSKGEEGSGALKSQPQHF

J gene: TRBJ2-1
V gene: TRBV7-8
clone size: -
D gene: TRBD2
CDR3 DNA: TGTGCCAGCCGGGGGGGTAGCTCCTACAATGAGCAGTTCTTC
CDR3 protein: CASRGGSSYNEQFF

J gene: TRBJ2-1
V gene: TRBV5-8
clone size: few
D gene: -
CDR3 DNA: TGTGCCAGCAGCCTTGGTATGAGCTCCTACAATGAGCAGTTCTTC
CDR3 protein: CASSLGMSSYNEQFF

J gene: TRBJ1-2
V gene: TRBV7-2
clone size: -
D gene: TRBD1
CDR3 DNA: TGTGCCAGCAGCTTAGCCGGGACAGGTGGGAGCCATGGCTACACCTTC
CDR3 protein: CASSLAGTGGSHGYTF

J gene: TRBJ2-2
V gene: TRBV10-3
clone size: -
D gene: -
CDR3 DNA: TGTGCCATCAGCCCTCACACCGGGGAGCTGTTTTTT
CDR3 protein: CAISPHTGELFF

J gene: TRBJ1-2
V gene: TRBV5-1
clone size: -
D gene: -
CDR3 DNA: TGCGCCAGCAGCAAGGGGGGGGTCTATGGCTACACCTTC
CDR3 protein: CASSKGGVYGYTF

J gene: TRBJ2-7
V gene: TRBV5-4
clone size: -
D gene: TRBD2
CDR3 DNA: TGTGCCAGCAGCCTACCGGGACTAGGCTACGAGCAGTACTTC
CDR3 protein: CASSLPGLGYEQYF

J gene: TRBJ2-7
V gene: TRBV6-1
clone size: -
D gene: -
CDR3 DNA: TGTGCCAGCAGTGGGGGGACAGAGCAGTACTTC
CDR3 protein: CASSGGTEQYF

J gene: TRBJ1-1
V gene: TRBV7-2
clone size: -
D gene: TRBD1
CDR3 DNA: TGTGCCAGCAGCTCTTACAGGGGGAACACTGAAGCTTTCTTT
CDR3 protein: CASSSYRGNTEAFF

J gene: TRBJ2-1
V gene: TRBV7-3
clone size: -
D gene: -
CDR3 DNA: TGTGCCAGCAGCGTCCTTCCCGATGAGCAGTTCTTC
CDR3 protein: CASSVLPDEQFF

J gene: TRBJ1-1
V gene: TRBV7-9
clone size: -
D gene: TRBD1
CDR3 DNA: TGTGCCAGCAGCTTACTAGGGACAGGGGATCCTGAAGCTTTCTTT
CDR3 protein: CASSLLGTGDPEAFF

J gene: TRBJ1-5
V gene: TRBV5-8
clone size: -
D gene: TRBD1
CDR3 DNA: TGTGCCAGCAGCTCGACAGGGGCAGGTAATCAGCCCCAGCATTTT
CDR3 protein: CASSSTGAGNQPQHF

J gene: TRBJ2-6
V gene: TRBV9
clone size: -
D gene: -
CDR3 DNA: TGTGCCAGCAGCGTAGATAGTGGGGCCAACGTCCTGACTTTC
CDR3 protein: CASSVDSGANVLTF

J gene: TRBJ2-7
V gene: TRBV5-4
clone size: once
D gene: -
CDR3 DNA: TGTGCCAGCAGCCCTGGTAGTGGCTCCAGGTACGAGCAGTACTTC
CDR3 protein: CASSPGSGSRYEQYF

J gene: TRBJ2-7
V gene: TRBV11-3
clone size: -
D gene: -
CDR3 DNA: TGTGCCAGCAGCCCCCGGGAGCTACTAAATACCTACGAGCAGTACTTC
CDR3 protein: CASSPRELLNTYEQYF

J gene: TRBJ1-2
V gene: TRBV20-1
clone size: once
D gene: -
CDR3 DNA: TGCAGTGCTAGAACTCGGGATGGCTACACCTTC
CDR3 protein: CSARTRDGYTF

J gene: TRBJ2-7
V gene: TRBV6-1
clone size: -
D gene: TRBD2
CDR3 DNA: TGTGCCAGCAGTGTTACTAGCGGGAGGACAAACGAGCAGTACTTC
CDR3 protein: CASSVTSGRTNEQYF

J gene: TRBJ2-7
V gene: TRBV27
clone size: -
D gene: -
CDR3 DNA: TGTGCCACCACCACGTTTGGCAGGATGGACGAGCAGTACTTC
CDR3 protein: CATTTFGRMDEQYF

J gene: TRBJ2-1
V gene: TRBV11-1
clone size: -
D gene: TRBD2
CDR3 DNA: TGTGCCAGCAGCTTCGGACTAGCGGGAGTCGGTGAGCAGTTCTTC
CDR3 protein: CASSFGLAGVGEQFF

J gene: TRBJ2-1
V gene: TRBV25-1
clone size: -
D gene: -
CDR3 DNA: TGTGCCAGCAGGGGGCCTTCGGATGAGCAGTTCTTC
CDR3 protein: CASRGPSDEQFF

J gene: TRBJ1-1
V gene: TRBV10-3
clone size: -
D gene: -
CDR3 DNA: TGTGCCATCAGGGGGGAGGATAACACTGAAGCTTTCTTT
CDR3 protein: CAIRGEDNTEAFF

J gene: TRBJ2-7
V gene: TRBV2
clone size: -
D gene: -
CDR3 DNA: TGTGCCAGCTCCTTTGTCTACGAGCAGTACTTC
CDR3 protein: CASSFVYEQYF

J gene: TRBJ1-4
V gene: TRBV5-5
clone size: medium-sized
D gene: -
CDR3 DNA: TGTGCCAGCACCTATGACGGGTCGAGCGAAGAAAAACTGTTTTTT
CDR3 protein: CASTYDGSSEEKLFF

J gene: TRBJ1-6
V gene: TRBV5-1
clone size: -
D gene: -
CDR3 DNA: TGCGCCAGCAGCCGGACATCGGGTTCACCCCTCCACTTT
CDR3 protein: CASSRTSGSPLHF

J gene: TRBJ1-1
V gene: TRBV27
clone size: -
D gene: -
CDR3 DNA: TGTGCCAGCAGTCTGGGAGGGATGAACACTGAAGCTTTCTTT
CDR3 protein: CASSLGGMNTEAFF

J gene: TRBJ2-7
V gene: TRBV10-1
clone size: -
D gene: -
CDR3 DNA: TGCGCCAGCAACCCCCCGACAGACGGCTACGAGCAGTACTTC
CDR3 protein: CASNPPTDGYEQYF

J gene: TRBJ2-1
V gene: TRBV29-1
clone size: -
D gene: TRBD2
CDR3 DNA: TGCAGCGCCGGGGGACTAGCGGAACCGGAACCAACCTACAATGAGCAGTTCTTC
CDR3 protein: CSAGGLAEPEPTYNEQFF

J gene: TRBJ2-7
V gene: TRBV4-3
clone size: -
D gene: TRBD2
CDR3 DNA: TGCGCCAGCAGCCAAGGTTTTGGACTAGCGGGAGGCGAGCAGTACTTC
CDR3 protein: CASSQGFGLAGGEQYF

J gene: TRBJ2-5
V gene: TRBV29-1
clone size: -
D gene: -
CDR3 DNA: TGCAGCGTCGCCAGAGGGGGAGAGACCCAGTACTTC
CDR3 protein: CSVARGGETQYF

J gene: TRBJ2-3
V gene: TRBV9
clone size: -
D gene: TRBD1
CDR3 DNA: TGTGCCAGCAGCGCCGAAGGGACAGCCACAGATACGCAGTATTTT
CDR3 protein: CASSAEGTATDTQYF

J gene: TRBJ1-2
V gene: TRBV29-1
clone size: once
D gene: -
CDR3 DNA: TGCAGCGTTGAAGTCGGGGAAAGTCACTATGGCTACACCTTC
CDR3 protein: CSVEVGESHYGYTF

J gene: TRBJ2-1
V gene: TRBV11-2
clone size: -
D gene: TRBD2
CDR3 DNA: TGTGCCAGCAGCATGGGACTAGCGGGAGATCTCTACAATGAGCAGTTCTTC
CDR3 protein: CASSMGLAGDLYNEQFF

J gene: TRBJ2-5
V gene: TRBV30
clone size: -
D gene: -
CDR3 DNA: TGTGCCTGGAGTCCCCAGTTCCCCTTAACAGGGTGGGAGACCCAGTACTTC
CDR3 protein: CAWSPQFPLTGWETQYF

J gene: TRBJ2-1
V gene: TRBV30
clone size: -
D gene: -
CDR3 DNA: TGTGCCTGCGAGGTCCCCGGGGATGAGCAGTTCTTC
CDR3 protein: CACEVPGDEQFF

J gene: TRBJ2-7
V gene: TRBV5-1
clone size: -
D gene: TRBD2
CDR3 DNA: TGCGCCAGCAGCCGGACCCCCCCCGGGACTAGCGGGTTCAAAAGCTCCTACGAGCAGTACTTC
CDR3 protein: CASSRTPPGTSGFKSSYEQYF

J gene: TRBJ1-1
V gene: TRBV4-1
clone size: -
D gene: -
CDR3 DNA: TGCGCCAGCAGCCAAGATATGGCAGGGTATTCGGTTGTGGCTGAAGCTTTCTTT
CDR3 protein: CASSQDMAGYSVVAEAFF

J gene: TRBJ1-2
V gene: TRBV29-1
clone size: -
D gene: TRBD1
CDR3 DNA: TGCAGCGTCGAAAAACAGGGGAAACATGGCTACACCTTC
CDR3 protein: CSVEKQGKHGYTF

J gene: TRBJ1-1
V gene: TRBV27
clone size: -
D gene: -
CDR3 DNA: TGTGCCAGCAGCTACCTTGCTGCGAACACTGAAGCTTTCTTT
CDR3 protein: CASSYLAANTEAFF

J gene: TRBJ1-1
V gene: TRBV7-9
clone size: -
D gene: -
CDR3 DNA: TGTGCCAGCAGCCCGCAGGGCACTGAAGCTTTCTTT
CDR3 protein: CASSPQGTEAFF

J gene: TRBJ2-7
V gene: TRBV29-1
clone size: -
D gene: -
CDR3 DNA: TGCAGCGTTGGCGGGCGAAGCTCCTACGAGCAGTACTTC
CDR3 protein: CSVGGRSSYEQYF

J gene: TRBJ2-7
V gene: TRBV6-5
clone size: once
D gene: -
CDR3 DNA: TGTGCCAGCAGTTCTCGCGAGGTATACGAGCAGTATTTC
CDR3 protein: CASSSREVYEQYF

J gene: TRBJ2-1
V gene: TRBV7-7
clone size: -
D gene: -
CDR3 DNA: TGTGCCAGCAGCCGGGATCTTAGGGATGAGCAGTTCTTC
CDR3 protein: CASSRDLRDEQFF

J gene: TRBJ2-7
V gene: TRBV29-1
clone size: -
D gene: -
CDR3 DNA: TGCAGCGTTGACGCAGACAGCACCTACGAGCAGTACTTC
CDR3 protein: CSVDADSTYEQYF

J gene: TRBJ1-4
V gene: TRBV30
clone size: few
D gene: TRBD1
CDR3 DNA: TGTGCCTGGAGTCGGGGACAGATAAATGAAAAACTGTTTTTT
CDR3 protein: CAWSRGQINEKLFF

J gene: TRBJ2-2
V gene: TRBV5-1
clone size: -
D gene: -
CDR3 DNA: TGCGCCACTACCAACACCGGGGAGCTGTTTTTT
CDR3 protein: CATTNTGELFF

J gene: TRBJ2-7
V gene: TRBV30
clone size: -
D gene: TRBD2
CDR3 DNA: TGTGCCTGGAGTGTACGCCGGCGGGGGGACGAGCAGTACTTC
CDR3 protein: CAWSVRRRGDEQYF

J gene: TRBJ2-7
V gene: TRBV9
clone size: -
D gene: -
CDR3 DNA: TGTGCCAGCAGCGTAGAACCCGGGAGCGAGCAGTACTTC
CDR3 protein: CASSVEPGSEQYF

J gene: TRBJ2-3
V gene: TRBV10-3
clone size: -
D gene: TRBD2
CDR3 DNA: TGTGCCATCACGGCTAGCGGGAGGGGAGATACGCAGTATTTT
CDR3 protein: CAITASGRGDTQYF